This T cell receptor (beta chain) derives from a study of blood T cell repertoires in COVID-19. Study overall: Collection of acute and convalescent COVID-19 samples took place in the United States, Italy and Spain.

In the study's own analysis: The assay estimated nucleated cells by amplifying reference gene primers. Assay: immunoSEQ multiplex PCR; the TCRdb copy retains only in-frame clones and omits some. Clonal size and the V and J genes are those of that table, whereas D and trimming came from the DNA. Of 300,000 or so clones in the sample, 75% to 90% were seen once. Input material: peripheral blood. The clonotype was recovered from a middle-aged woman who had recovered from COVID-19.

This CDR3 is CATKGGGQGTDTQYF. CDR3 bases: TGTGCCACTAAAGGGGGGGGGCAAGGCACAGATACGCAGTATTTT. V is TRBV19 and J is TRBJ2-3, with D possibly TRBD2 on 7 matching bases. V was pared by 10 bases and J by 1 base, with 18 bases between. The CDR3 loop spans 15 amino acids. The V gene's germline CDR1 is LNHDA and CDR2 SQIVND (reference sequence).